One and the same sample provided the 5 T cell receptor beta chains below, sequenced in a study of shared clonotypes between healthy human individuals. The method was immunoSEQ multiplex PCR; TCRdb's version includes in-frame clones alone and lacks a portion of them. The sample contains approximately 600,000 clones, 85% to 95% of which appear only once. CD8 cells regarded as naive lacked CD45RO, were positively chosen for CCR7, and omitted terminally differentiated effector memory CD45RA+ cells. Sequencing was carried out using naive CD8+ T cells sorted from blood. These receptors originate from a woman in her 30s in good health.

The genes are TRBV5-8 and TRBJ2-2; TRBD2 agrees at 13 bases. Germline lookup yields CDR1 SGHTS and CDR2 YDEGEE. With 2 bases clipped from V and 6 bases from J, the junction kept 4 bases outside the gene matches. The CDR3 covers 16 residues. The DNA of the CDR3 is TGTGCCAGCAGCTTACCGGGACTAGCGGGATCCGGGGAGCTGTTTTTT. Its protein is CASSLPGLAGSGELFF.

A word on this clone: This same CDR3 is encoded by further DNA sequences in the sample. The gene calls are TRBV11-2 and TRBJ2-7; weak D call: TRBD1 (6 bases). CDR1 is SGHAT, CDR2 FQNNGV, per germline. The V gene lost 1 base and the J gene lost 4 bases, with 8 bases spanning the gap. The CDR3 runs 13 residues. The CDR3, as DNA: TGTGCCAGCAGCTTAGTTACAGGGTACGAGCAGTACTTC. Residues: CASSLVTGYEQYF. Full variable domain (remainder filled in from reference TRBV11-2 and TRBJ2-7): EAGVAQSPRYKIIEKRQSVAFWCNPISGHATLYWYQQILGQGPKLLIQFQNNGVVDDSQLPKDRFSAERLKGVDSTLKIQPAKLEDSAVYLCASSLVTGYEQYFGPGTRLTVT.

This rearrangement joins TRBV29-1 to TRBJ2-1; D ambiguous. Germline V gene sequence: CDR1 SQVTM, CDR2 ANQGSEA. The CDR3 totals 11 residues. Trimming removed 7 bases at V and 3 bases at J, with 7 bases between. Written as DNA, the CDR3 is TGCAGCGCCGAAAACTACAATGAGCAGTTCTTC. Translated: CSAENYNEQFF.

The CDR3 region is CASSDPPYTDTQYF. Written as DNA, the CDR3 is TGTGCCAGCAGTGATCCTCCATACACAGATACGCAGTATTTT. The rearrangement links TRBV2 to TRBJ2-3; D is uncertain. Germline values: CDR1 SNHLY, CDR2 FYNNEI. The CDR3 consists of 14 residues. Trimming removed 3 bases from V and 2 bases from J, with 9 bases in between.

Here the CDR3 DNA reads TGTGCCAGCAGCTTAGATGGGAATTGGGAGACCCAGTACTTC. This encodes CASSLDGNWETQYF. This sequence joins TRBV11-1 and TRBJ2-5; D is undetermined. The V end was cut by 1 base, the J end by 5 bases, with 11 bases between. The CDR3 is 14 amino acids. The germline CDR1 and CDR2 sequences are SGHAT and FQDESV (reference sequence).